A selection of T cell receptor beta chains follows, all from one sample in a study of OX40 agonist ivuxolimab in advanced cancers. Sequencing was performed with immunoSEQ multiplex PCR; in TCRdb, only in-frame clones are kept and a portion is missing. This table has roughly 80,000 clones, 89% appearing once. Sequencing used CD4+ or CD8+ T cells sorted from blood, obtained in a trial of the OX40 agonist ivuxolimab. The receptors here all came from an adult with an advanced solid tumor such as melanoma, head and neck, liver or kidney cancer. The CDR3 runs from the conserved cysteine through the conserved F or W. The D gene is left open where the match is weak. The size field is filled for only some rows; it gives once, few, many or a size class.

size | J | V | D | DNA | CDR3
NA | TRBJ2-3 | TRBV10-3 | NA | TGTGCCATCAGGGTGACGGCCACAGATACGCAGTATTTT | CAIRVTATDTQYF
few | TRBJ1-5 | TRBV30 | NA | TGTGCCTGGAGTGGCACAGGGAATCAGCCCCAGCATTTT | CAWSGTGNQPQHF
once | TRBJ2-4 | TRBV30 | NA | TGTGCCTGGAGTGTACTGAACAACCTAGCCAAAAACATTCAGTACTTC | CAWSVLNNLAKNIQYF
NA | TRBJ2-5 | TRBV6-1 | TRBD1 | TGTGCCAGCAGTGCCATAACTACAGGGGAGCAGTACTTC | CASSAITTGEQYF
NA | TRBJ1-2 | TRBV6-1 | NA | TGTGCCAGCAGTGCGGGGGGCGCCTGGGTTGGCTACACCTTC | CASSAGGAWVGYTF
NA | TRBJ1-5 | TRBV11-1 | NA | TGTGCCAGCAGCTTAGAGGGGAGCAATCAGCCCCAGCATTTT | CASSLEGSNQPQHF
NA | TRBJ2-2 | TRBV2 | TRBD1 | TGTGCCAGCAGGCTTGGGACAGTCCCCAACACCGGGGAGCTGTTTTTT | CASRLGTVPNTGELFF
NA | TRBJ1-5 | TRBV4-2 | TRBD1 | TGTGCCAGCAGCTTAACAGGGGGCGGCAATCAGCCCCAGCATTTT | CASSLTGGGNQPQHF
NA | TRBJ1-5 | TRBV2 | TRBD1 | TGTGCCAGCAGGGTTACAGGGGCCAATCAGCCCCAGCATTTT | CASRVTGANQPQHF
NA | TRBJ1-5 | TRBV19 | TRBD1 | TGTGCCAGTACCAAAACAGGGGGCGCGACTCAGCCCCAGCATTTT | CASTKTGGATQPQHF
NA | TRBJ2-3 | TRBV6-5 | TRBD1 | TGTGCCAGCAGTTATTCATTCGCCGGGACAGCGCAGTATTTT | CASSYSFAGTAQYF
NA | TRBJ1-5 | TRBV6-5 | NA | TGTGCCAGCAGTTACACTAGTAGCAATCAGCCCCAGCATTTT | CASSYTSSNQPQHF
NA | TRBJ2-5 | TRBV7-9 | TRBD2 | TGTGCCAGCAGCTTAGGAGGGACTAGCGGGCACCAAGAGACCCAGTACTTC | CASSLGGTSGHQETQYF
NA | TRBJ2-7 | TRBV2 | TRBD1 | TGTGCCAGCAGTGCCGGGACAGCATCCTACGAGCAGTACTTC | CASSAGTASYEQYF
NA | TRBJ2-5 | TRBV19 | NA | TGTGCCAGTAGTATAGCCGAGGGACAGACCCAGTACTTC | CASSIAEGQTQYF
NA | TRBJ1-3 | TRBV6-1 | NA | TGTGCCAGTCTATATGGAGGAGGGTCTGGAAACACCATATATTTT | CASLYGGGSGNTIYF
NA | TRBJ2-1 | TRBV15 | TRBD2 | TGTGCCACCAGCAGAGATCAGACAGTGGGGACTAGCGGATCCTACAATGAGCAGTTCTTC | CATSRDQTVGTSGSYNEQFF
NA | TRBJ1-1 | TRBV7-9 | NA | TGTGCCAGCCTCAGCTCCGGCTCGAACACTGAAGCTTTCTTT | CASLSSGSNTEAFF
few | TRBJ1-5 | TRBV19 | NA | TGTGCCAGTAAGGGTGAAAGCCAGCCCCAGCATTTT | CASKGESQPQHF
NA | TRBJ1-1 | TRBV18 | NA | TGTGCCAGTTCACCACAGGCGACAGGTAGTGAAGCTTTCTTT | CASSPQATGSEAFF
NA | TRBJ2-7 | TRBV18 | TRBD1 | TGTGCCAGCTCACCGGGACAGGGGACCTACGAGCAGTACTTC | CASSPGQGTYEQYF
NA | TRBJ1-2 | TRBV19 | NA | TGTGCCAGTAGTGTATTCGGAAACTATGGCTACACCTTC | CASSVFGNYGYTF
NA | TRBJ2-2 | TRBV9 | TRBD2 | TGTGCCAGCAGCGTAGAACTAGCGAGAAACACCGGGGAGCTGTTTTTT | CASSVELARNTGELFF